Shown below are 16 T cell receptor beta chains from a single sample sequenced in a study of T cell clones after liver transplantation. Some clones are missing from TCRdb's copy, which holds only in-frame ones; the method was immunoSEQ multiplex PCR. The top ten hold around 0.94% of the sample, which has 90,000 to 120,000 clones, around 83% seen once. Here the sequenced sample was CD4+ T cells from blood, taken before liver transplant. The receptor source for this set is a human donor who received a liver transplant.

The rearrangement uses TRBV2 and TRBJ1-4; 10 bases map to TRBD1. There are 16 residues in the CDR3. From germline, CDR1 is SNHLY and CDR2 FYNNEI. The ends lost 4 bases at V and 8 bases at J; junction bases unmatched: 10. Here the CDR3 DNA reads TGTGCCAGCAGTGCCCCCGGGGGACAGGGGCACGAAAAACTGTTTTTT. Translated, it gives CASSAPGGQGHEKLFF.

The rearrangement uses TRBV28 and TRBJ1-5, with D perhaps TRBD1 (6 bases). Germline CDR1 and CDR2: MDHEN and SYDVKM. Trimming left V 8 bases short and J 0 bases short, with 11 bases between. There are 14 residues in the CDR3. In nucleotides, the CDR3 is TGTGCCAGCGCCACAGGGACTAGCAATCAGCCCCAGCATTTT. Its translation: CASATGTSNQPQHF.

The rearrangement joins TRBV13 to TRBJ1-1; D remains unclear. V was trimmed by 5 bases and J by 4 bases, leaving 14 bases between them. This CDR3 is built from 14 residues. Per germline, CDR1 PRHDT and CDR2 FYEKMQ (reference sequence). The CDR3 sequence is CASSRAAALTEAFF. The CDR3 nucleotides read TGTGCCAGCAGCCGGGCAGCGGCCCTCACTGAAGCTTTCTTT.

The chain links TRBV5-6 to TRBJ1-6, with 8 positions matching TRBD1. CDR3 length: 16 residues. Trimming took 0 bases from V and 8 from J; bases not matched to a gene: 7. Germline V gene sequence: CDR1 SGHDT, CDR2 YYEEEE. The CDR3 DNA is TGTGCCAGCAGCTTGGAGGCCAGGACAGGGTATTCACCCCTCCACTTT. Its translation: CASSLEARTGYSPLHF.

This sequence joins TRBV5-4 and TRBJ1-4, with D possibly being TRBD1 (5 bases). V lost 2 bases and J lost 3, with 11 bases in between. This CDR3 is 15 amino acids long. In germline, CDR1 is SGHNT, CDR2 YYREEE (reference sequence). CDR3 nucleotides: TGTGCCAGCAGCTTAGCAGGGCTCGCTAATGAAAAACTGTTTTTT. It yields the protein CASSLAGLANEKLFF.

This CDR3 is CSVEGQGVSAFF. The CDR3 DNA is TGCAGCGTTGAGGGACAGGGGGTCTCAGCTTTCTTT. V gene TRBV29-1 combines with J gene TRBJ1-1; 11 bases map to TRBD1. CDR3 length: 12 residues. Germline V gene lookup returns CDR1 SQVTM and CDR2 ANQGSEA. The ends lost 3 bases at V and 10 bases at J; junction bases unmatched: 4. Looking up the rest from reference TRBV29-1 and TRBJ1-1 gives the full variable domain: SAVISQKPSRDICQRGTSLTIQCQVDSQVTMMFWYRQQPGQSLTLIATANQGSEATYESGFVIDKFPISRPNLTFSTLTVSNMSPEDSSIYLCSVEGQGVSAFFGQGTRLTVV.

The sample holds one count of this clone. V is TRBV25-1 and J is TRBJ1-4; D gene uncertain. Germline V CDR1 and CDR2: MGHDK, SYGVNS. CDR3 length: 13 amino acids. V shed 5 bases and J shed 8 bases, with 12 bases lying between them. The CDR3 sequence: CASSPTPGEKLFF. CDR3 DNA sequence: TGTGCCAGCAGTCCTACTCCGGGGGAAAAACTGTTTTTT.

The CDR3 protein is CASSDRRNQPQHF. The CDR3 bases are TGTGCCAGCAGTGATCGGAGAAATCAGCCCCAGCATTTT. This chain uses TRBV6-1 with TRBJ1-5; no reliable D call. CDR3 length: 13 amino acids. Germline V gene data show CDR1 as MNHNS and CDR2 as SASEGT. V lost 3 bases and J lost 4, with 7 bases in between.

The sample holds a few counts of this clone. The CDR3 DNA reads as TGTGCCAGCAGCAAGGAACCGGGACAGGGGGGCAATGAGCAGTTCTTC. Its protein product is CASSKEPGQGGNEQFF. V gene TRBV21-1 combines with J gene TRBJ2-1; TRBD1, the table's D call, lacks a check against the DNA. TRBV21-1 is described as a pseudogene. The CDR3 totals 16 residues.

The chain is built from TRBV4-1 and TRBJ2-7; D call uncertain. Germline V CDR1 and CDR2: MGHRA, YSYEKL. V was shortened by 4 bases and J by 3 bases, with 16 bases between the two germline ends. The CDR3 spans 15 residues. This CDR3 reads CASSPLLGSFYEQYF. CDR3 nucleotides: TGCGCCAGCAGCCCGCTTCTAGGAAGTTTCTACGAGCAGTACTTC.

Only one count was recorded for this clone. The chain's CDR3 is CASSGAVAGVETQYF. The CDR3 DNA reads TGTGCCAGCAGCGGCGCGGTAGCGGGAGTAGAGACCCAGTACTTC. The chain combines TRBV2 with TRBJ2-5; 9 bases agree with TRBD2. The CDR3 is 15 residues long. J lost 4 bases, V lost 6 bases, and 9 bases had no gene match. The germline gives CDR1 SNHLY, CDR2 FYNNEI.

This clone was picked up a small number of times. This chain connects TRBV6-4 to TRBJ2-3, with 7 nucleotides matching TRBD2. V dropped 8 bases and J dropped 2; count of bases not matched to a gene: 4. The CDR3 covers 13 residues. CDR1 and CDR2 from the germline V gene are MRHNA and SNTAGT. CDR3 sequence reads: CASRDYSTDTQYF. Here the CDR3 DNA reads TGTGCCAGCCGGGACTACTCCACAGATACGCAGTATTTT.

The rearrangement links TRBV4-1 to TRBJ2-5; 7 bases agree with TRBD1. This CDR3 spans 15 amino acids. CDR1 MGHRA and CDR2 YSYEKL come from the germline V gene. The J segment lost 4 bases and the V segment lost 3 bases, leaving 8 bases of the junction unmatched. The CDR3 DNA sequence: TGCGCCAGCAGCCAGGGATTGACAGGGTTAGAGACCCAGTACTTC. This codes for CASSQGLTGLETQYF.

The V and J genes are TRBV10-1 and TRBJ2-2; 9 nucleotides match TRBD1. CDR1 is WNHNN, CDR2 SYGVQD, per germline (reference sequence). The junction had 4 bases not matched to a gene; V was cut back by 5 bases and J by 3 bases. The CDR3 is made up of 15 amino acids. DNA for the CDR3: TGCGCCAGCAGTACGGGACAGGGTCACACCGGGGAGCTGTTTTTT. It yields the protein CASSTGQGHTGELFF.

The J gene is TRBJ1-4, the V gene TRBV6-1, with D perhaps matching TRBD1 (6 bases). The CDR3 runs to 16 residues. The ends were cut back, 4 bases at V and 0 bases at J, with 12 bases in the middle. CDR1 MNHNS and CDR2 SASEGT come from the germline V gene. CDR3 in amino acids: CASSAQGTATNEKLFF. For the CDR3, the DNA is TGTGCCAGCAGTGCTCAGGGGACGGCAACTAATGAAAAACTGTTTTTT.

The chain combines TRBV4-2 with TRBJ1-6; D gene uncertain. Germline V gene data show CDR1 as LGHNA and CDR2 as YNFKEQ. The CDR3 extends over 15 amino acids. V was cut by 2 bases and J by 8 bases, with 13 bases left in between. The CDR3 spells CASSQMAQEDSPLHF. The CDR3 nucleotides are TGTGCCAGCAGCCAAATGGCCCAGGAGGATTCACCCCTCCACTTT.